Below, one TCR beta chain is given with its context. Its antigen remains unidentified. TCRdb's table, derived via immunoSEQ multiplex PCR, lists solely in-frame clones and lacks some. The sample consists of about 110,000 clones, about nine tenths of them appearing once. This CDR3 region has 18 residues. After removal of 0 bases from V and 0 bases from J, the junction contained 8 bases not matched to a gene. Per germline, CDR1 ENHRY and CDR2 SYGVKD. The sample originates from a study of T cell responses to AZD1222 COVID-19 vaccine. Broader study findings: Clonal diversity was possibly underestimated, and the donors were mostly white British, with more females.

The sequencing used peripheral blood, collected on day 0 of AZD1222 vaccination. This receptor was identified in an adult in good health. The chain joins TRBV10-3 to TRBJ2-7; 10 nucleotides line up with TRBD1. The CDR3 nucleotides read TGTGCCATCAGTGAGTCGGATCCGGGACAGGGGAGCTCCTACGAGCAGTACTTC. Its translation is CAISESDPGQGSSYEQYF.